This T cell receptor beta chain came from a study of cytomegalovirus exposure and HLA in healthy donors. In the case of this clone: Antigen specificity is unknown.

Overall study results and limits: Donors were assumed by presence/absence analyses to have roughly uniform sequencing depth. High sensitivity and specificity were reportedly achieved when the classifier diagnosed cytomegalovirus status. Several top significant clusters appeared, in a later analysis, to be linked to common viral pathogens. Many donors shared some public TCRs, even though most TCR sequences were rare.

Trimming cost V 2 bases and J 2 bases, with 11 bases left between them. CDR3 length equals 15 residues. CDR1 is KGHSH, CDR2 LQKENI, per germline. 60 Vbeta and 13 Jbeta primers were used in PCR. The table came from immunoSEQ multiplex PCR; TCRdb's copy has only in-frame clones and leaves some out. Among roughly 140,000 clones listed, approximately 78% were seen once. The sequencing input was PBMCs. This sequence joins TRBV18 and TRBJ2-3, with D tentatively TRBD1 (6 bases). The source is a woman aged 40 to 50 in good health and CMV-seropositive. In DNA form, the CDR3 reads TGTGCCAGCTCACCAAGGCAGGGGACCACAGATACGCAGTATTTT. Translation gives CASSPRQGTTDTQYF.